A single sample is the source of the 2 T cell receptor beta chains below, sequenced in a study of T cells expressing NK-cell markers. TCRdb derives one entry per CDR3 protein from the 5' RACE reads, leaving out DNA. The listing records about 440,000 distinct CDR3 sequences. The sequenced material came from blood T cells: a sorted CD56 or NKG2C T cell subset, CD4+ or CD8+ T cells, or bulk PBMC T cells (not recorded which). All receptors derive from a woman aged 18-70 years in good health.

CDR3 sequence reads: CASSLRGIGTEAFF. The chain joins TRBV7-3 to TRBJ1-1. The CDR3 is made up of 14 amino acids. CDR1 SGHTA and CDR2 FQGTGA come from the germline V gene.

The V and J genes are TRBV3-1 and TRBJ1-5; TCRdb reports TRBD1, a call that lacks DNA to check it against. Germline CDR1 is LGHDT and CDR2 is YNNKEL (reference sequence). The CDR3 consists of 17 residues. CDR3 sequence reads: CASSQAGTGTYNQPQHF.